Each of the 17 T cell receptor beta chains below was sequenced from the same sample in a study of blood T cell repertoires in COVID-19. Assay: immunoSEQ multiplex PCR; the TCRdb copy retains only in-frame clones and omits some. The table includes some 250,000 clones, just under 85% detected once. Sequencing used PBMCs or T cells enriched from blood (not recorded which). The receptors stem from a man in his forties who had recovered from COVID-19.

In DNA form, the CDR3 reads TGTGCCAGTAGGCAAAACAGGGGCGCCAGCAATCAGCCCCAGCATTTT. Translating it yields CASRQNRGASNQPQHF. The chain combines TRBV19 with TRBJ1-5; TRBD1 matches 7 bases. The trim removed 6 bases at V and 1 base at J, leaving 9 bases unmatched. The V gene's germline CDR1 is LNHDA and CDR2 SQIVND (reference sequence). The CDR3 loop spans 16 amino acids.

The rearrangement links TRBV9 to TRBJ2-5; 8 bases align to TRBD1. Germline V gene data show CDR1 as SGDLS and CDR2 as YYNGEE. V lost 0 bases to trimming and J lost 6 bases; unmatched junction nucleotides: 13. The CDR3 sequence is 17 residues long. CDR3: CASSVGASSGGWKTQYF. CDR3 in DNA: TGTGCCAGCAGCGTAGGAGCCTCTTCAGGGGGCTGGAAGACCCAGTACTTC. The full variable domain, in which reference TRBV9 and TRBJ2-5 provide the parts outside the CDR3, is DSGVTQTPKHLITATGQRVTLRCSPRSGDLSVYWYQQSLDQGLQFLIQYYNGEERAKGNILERFSAQQFPDLHSELNLSSLELGDSALYFCASSVGASSGGWKTQYFGPGTRLLVL.

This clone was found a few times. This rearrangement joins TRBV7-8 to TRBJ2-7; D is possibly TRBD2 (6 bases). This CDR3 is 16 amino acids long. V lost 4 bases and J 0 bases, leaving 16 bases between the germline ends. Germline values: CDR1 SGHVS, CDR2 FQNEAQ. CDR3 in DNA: TGTGCCAGCAGCTCGTTTCCCCTAGCGAGCTCCTACGAGCAGTACTTC. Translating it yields CASSSFPLASSYEQYF.

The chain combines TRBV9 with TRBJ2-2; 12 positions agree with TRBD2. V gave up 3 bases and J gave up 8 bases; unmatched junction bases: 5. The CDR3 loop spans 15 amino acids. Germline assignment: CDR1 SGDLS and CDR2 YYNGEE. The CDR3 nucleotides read TGTGCCAGCAGCGGTAGAGGACTAGCGGGAGGGGAGCTGTTTTTT. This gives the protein CASSGRGLAGGELFF.

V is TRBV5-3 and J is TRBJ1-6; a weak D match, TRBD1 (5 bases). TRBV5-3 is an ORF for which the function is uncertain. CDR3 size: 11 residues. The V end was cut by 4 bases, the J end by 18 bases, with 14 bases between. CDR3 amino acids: CARSPQDPHHF. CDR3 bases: TGTGCCAGAAGCCCACAGGATCCACACCACTTT.

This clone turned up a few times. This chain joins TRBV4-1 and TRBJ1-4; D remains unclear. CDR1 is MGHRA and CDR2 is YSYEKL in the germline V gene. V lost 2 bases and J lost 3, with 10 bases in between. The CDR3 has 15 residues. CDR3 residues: CASSQTGWANEKLFF. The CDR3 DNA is TGCGCCAGCAGCCAAACGGGGTGGGCTAATGAAAAACTGTTTTTT.

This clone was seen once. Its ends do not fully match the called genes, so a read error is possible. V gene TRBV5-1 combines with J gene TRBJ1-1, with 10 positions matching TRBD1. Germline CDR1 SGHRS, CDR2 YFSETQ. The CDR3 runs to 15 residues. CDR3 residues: CASSLGQGANAEAFF. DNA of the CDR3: TGCGCCAGCAGCTTGGGACAGGGGGCGAACGCTGAAGCTTTCTTT.

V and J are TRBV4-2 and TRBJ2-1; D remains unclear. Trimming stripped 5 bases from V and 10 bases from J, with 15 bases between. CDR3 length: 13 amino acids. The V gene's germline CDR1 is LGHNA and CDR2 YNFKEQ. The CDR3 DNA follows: TGTGCCAGCAGCGTGACTCTAGTTCGGGAGCAGTTCTTC. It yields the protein CASSVTLVREQFF.

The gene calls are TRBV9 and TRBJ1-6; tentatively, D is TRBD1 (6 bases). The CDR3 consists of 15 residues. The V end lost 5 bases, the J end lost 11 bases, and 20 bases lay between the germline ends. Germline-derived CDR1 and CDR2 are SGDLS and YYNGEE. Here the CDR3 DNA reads TGTGCCAGCAGTGAGTTACCCAGGGGTACGACACCCCTCCACTTT. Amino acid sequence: CASSELPRGTTPLHF.

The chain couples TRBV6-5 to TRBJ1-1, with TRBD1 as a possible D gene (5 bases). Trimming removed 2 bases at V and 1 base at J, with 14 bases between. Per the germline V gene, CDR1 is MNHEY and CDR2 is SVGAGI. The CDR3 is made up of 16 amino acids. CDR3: CASSYAWGGTNTEAFF. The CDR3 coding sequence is TGTGCCAGCAGTTACGCCTGGGGGGGGACGAACACTGAAGCTTTCTTT.

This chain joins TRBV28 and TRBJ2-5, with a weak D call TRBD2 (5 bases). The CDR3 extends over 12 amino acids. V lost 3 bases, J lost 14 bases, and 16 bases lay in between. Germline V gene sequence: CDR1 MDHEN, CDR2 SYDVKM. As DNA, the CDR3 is TGTGCCAGCAGTTTGACGGCTAGCCCCTACTACTTC. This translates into CASSLTASPYYF.

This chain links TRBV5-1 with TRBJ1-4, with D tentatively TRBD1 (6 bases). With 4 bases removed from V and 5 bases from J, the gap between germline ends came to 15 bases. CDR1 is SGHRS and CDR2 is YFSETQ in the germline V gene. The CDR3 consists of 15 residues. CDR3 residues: CASSLQQGINEKLFF. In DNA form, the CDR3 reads TGCGCCAGCAGCCTACAACAGGGCATCAATGAAAAACTGTTTTTT. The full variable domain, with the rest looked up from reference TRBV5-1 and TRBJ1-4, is KAGVTQTPRYLIKTRGQQVTLSCSPISGHRSVSWYQQTPGQGLQFLFEYFSETQRNKGNFPGRFSGRQFSNSRSEMNVSTLELGDSALYLCASSLQQGINEKLFFGSGTQLSVL.

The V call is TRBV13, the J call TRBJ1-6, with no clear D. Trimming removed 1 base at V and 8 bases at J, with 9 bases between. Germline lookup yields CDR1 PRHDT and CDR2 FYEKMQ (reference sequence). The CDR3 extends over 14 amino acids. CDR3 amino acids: CASSLAGDDSPLHF. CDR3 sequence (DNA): TGTGCCAGCAGCTTAGCCGGAGACGATTCACCCCTCCACTTT.

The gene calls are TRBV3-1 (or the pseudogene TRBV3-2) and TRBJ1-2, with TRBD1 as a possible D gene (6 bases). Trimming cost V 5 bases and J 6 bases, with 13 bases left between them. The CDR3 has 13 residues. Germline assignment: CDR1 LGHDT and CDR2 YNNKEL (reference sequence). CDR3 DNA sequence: TGTGCCAGCAGCAAACAGGGTGGGAATGGCTACACCTTC. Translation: CASSKQGGNGYTF.

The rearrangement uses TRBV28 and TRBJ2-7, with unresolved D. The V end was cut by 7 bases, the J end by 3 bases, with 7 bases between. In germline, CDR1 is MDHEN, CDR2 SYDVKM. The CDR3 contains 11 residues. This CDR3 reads CASTLNYEQYF. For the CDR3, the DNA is TGTGCCAGCACCCTTAACTACGAGCAGTACTTC.

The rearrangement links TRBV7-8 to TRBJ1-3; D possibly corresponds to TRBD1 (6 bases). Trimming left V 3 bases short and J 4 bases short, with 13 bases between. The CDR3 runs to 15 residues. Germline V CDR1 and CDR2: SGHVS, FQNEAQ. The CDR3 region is CASSFWGLPGNTIYF. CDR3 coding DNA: TGTGCCAGCAGCTTTTGGGGGCTTCCGGGAAACACCATATATTTT.

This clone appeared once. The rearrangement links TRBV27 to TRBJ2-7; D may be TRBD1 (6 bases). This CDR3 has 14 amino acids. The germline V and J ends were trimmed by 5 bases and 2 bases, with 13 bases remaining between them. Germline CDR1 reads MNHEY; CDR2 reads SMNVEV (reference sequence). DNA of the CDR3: TGTGCCAGCAGTCAGGGGCCCAGTGCCTACGAGCAGTACTTC. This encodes CASSQGPSAYEQYF.